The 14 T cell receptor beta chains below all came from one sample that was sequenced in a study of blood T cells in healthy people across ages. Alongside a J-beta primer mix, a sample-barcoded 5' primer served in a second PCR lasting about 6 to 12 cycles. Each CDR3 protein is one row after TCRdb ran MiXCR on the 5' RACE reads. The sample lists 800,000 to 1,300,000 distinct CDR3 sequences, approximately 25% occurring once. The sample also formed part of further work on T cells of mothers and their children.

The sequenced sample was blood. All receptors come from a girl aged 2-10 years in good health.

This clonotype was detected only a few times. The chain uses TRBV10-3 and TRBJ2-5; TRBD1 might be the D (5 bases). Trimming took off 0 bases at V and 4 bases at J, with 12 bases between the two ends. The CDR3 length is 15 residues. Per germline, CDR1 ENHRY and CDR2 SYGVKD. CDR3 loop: CAISESGHSGETQYF. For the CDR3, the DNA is TGTGCCATCAGTGAGTCGGGGCATAGTGGAGAGACCCAGTACTTC.

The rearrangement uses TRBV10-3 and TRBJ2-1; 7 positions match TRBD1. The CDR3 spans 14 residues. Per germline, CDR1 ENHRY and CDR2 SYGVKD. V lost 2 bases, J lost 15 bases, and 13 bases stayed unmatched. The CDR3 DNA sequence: TGTGCCATCAGTGAGATCGTTATTGGGACAGAGTTGTTCTTC. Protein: CAISEIVIGTELFF.

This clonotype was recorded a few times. CDR3: CATEGNQNYGYTF. CDR3 sequence (DNA): TGTGCCACCGAGGGCAACCAAAACTATGGCTACACCTTC. The chain couples TRBV2 to TRBJ1-2, with D hard to call. This CDR3 is 13 amino acids long. CDR1 is SNHLY, CDR2 FYNNEI, per germline. V was cut by 10 bases and J by 2 bases, with 14 bases left in between.

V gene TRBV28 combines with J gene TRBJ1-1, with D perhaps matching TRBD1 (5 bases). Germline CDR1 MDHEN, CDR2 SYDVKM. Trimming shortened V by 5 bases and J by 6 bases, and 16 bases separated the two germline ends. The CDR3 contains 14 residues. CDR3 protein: CASSQGVYRPEAFF. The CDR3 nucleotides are TGTGCCAGCAGTCAGGGTGTTTATAGACCTGAAGCTTTCTTT.

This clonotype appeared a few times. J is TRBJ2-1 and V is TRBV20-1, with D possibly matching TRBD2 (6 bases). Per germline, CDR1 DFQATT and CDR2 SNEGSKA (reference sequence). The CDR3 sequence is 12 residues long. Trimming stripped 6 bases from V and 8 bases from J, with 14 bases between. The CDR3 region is CSATDGGDEQFF. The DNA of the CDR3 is TGCAGTGCCACCGACGGGGGTGATGAGCAGTTCTTC.

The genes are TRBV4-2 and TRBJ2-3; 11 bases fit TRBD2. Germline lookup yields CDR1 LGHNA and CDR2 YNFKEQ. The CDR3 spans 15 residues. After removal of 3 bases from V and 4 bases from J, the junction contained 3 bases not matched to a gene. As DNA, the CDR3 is TGTGCCAGCAGCCAGATAGCGGGAGGGCCAGATACGCAGTATTTT. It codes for CASSQIAGGPDTQYF.

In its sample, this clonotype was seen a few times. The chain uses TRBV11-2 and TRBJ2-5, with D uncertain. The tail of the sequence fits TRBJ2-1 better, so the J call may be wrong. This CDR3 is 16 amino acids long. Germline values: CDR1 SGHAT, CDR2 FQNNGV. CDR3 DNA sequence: TGTGCCAGCAGCTTAGTTTGGCGAGGTCCTGGCAATGAGCAGTTCTTC. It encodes CASSLVWRGPGNEQFF.

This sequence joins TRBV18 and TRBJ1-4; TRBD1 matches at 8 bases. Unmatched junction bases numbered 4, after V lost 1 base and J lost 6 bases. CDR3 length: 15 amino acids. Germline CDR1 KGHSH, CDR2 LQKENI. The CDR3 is CASSPLGTGDEKLFF. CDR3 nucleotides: TGTGCCAGCTCACCACTGGGGACAGGTGATGAAAAACTGTTTTTT.

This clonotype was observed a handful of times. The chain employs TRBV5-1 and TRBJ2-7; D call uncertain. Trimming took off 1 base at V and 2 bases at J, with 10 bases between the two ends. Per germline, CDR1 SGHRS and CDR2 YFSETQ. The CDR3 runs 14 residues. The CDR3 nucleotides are TGCGCCAGCAGCTTGATGGCGGAGACCTACGAGCAGTACTTC. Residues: CASSLMAETYEQYF.

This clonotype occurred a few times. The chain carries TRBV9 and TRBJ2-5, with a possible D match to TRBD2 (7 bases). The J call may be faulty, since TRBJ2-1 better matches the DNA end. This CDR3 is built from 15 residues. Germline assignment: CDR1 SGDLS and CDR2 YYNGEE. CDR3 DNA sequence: TGTGCCAGCAGCACGAGAGGGGGGACTAAGGGTGAGCAGTTCTTC. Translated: CASSTRGGTKGEQFF.

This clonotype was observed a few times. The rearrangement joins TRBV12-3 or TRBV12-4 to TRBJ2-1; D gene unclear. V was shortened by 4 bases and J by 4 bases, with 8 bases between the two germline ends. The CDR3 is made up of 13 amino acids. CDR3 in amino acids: CASSSASYNEQFF. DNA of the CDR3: TGTGCCAGCAGTTCCGCCAGTTACAATGAGCAGTTCTTC.

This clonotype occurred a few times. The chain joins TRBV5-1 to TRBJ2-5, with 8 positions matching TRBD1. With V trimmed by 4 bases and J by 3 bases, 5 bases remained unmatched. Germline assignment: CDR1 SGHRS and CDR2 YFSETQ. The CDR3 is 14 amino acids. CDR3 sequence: CASSLRTGKETQYF. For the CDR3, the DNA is TGCGCCAGCAGCCTAAGGACAGGGAAAGAGACCCAGTACTTC.

CDR3 in amino acids: CASSQLGNSPLHF. The CDR3 DNA sequence: TGCGCCAGCAGTCAGCTCGGGAATTCACCCCTCCACTTT. This chain connects TRBV5-1 to TRBJ1-6; no clear D gene. V was shortened by 5 bases and J by 7 bases, with 10 bases between the two germline ends. CDR1 and CDR2 (germline): SGHRS, YFSETQ. The CDR3 has 13 residues.

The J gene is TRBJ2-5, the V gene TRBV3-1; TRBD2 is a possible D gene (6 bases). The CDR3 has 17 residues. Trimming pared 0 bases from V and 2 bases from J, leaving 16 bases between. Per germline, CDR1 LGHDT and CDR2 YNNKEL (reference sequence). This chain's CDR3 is CASSQEVPAGPQETQYF. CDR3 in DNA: TGTGCCAGCAGCCAAGAGGTCCCAGCGGGTCCGCAAGAGACCCAGTACTTC.